These 7 T cell receptor beta chains share one sample of origin, sequenced in a study of blood T cells in healthy people across ages. For the second PCR, which ran for roughly 6 to 11 cycles, a sample-barcoded 5' primer and a J-beta primer mix were used. TCRdb analysed the 5' RACE reads with MiXCR anew, one entry per CDR3 protein. The profile shows more than 650,000 distinct CDR3 sequences, 25% to 30% of them singletons. This same sample was also part of a study on T cells of mothers and their children.

The sequencing input was blood. These TCRs come from a boy younger than 18 in good health.

This clonotype occurred once. The gene calls are TRBV12-3 or TRBV12-4 and TRBJ2-7; 15 nucleotides line up with TRBD2. This CDR3 is built from 17 residues. The V and J ends lost 6 bases and 3 bases, in that order; junction bases with no gene match: 9. In nucleotides, the CDR3 is TGTGCCAGCAGAAGGGGACTAGCGGGGGGTCAAAACTACGAGCAGTACTTC. As protein: CASRRGLAGGQNYEQYF.

This clonotype was counted only a few times. The CDR3 DNA reads as TGCGCCAGCAGCGACGGACTAGCGGGGGGGATCCAAGAGACCCAGTACTTC. Translating it yields CASSDGLAGGIQETQYF. The chain recombines TRBV10-2 with TRBJ2-1, with 15 bases identical to TRBD2. The DNA end is a closer match to TRBJ2-5, so the J assignment may be wrong. The CDR3 length is 17 residues. CDR1 is WSHSY, CDR2 SAAADI, per germline.

A single count supports this clonotype. The rearrangement joins TRBV5-1 to TRBJ1-6, with D perhaps TRBD1 (6 bases). This CDR3 is 15 amino acids long. The V gene lost 0 bases and the J gene lost 6 bases, with 10 bases spanning the gap. Germline CDR1 is SGHRS and CDR2 is YFSETQ. CDR3 protein: CASSLEGGSNSPLHF. The CDR3 DNA reads as TGCGCCAGCAGCTTGGAGGGGGGTTCTAATTCACCCCTCCACTTT.

This clonotype was seen more than once but under ten times. The gene calls are TRBV7-6 and TRBJ2-3; D uncertain. CDR3 length: 13 amino acids. Germline values: CDR1 SGHVS, CDR2 FNYEAQ. V gave up 0 bases and J gave up 6 bases, with 7 bases separating them. The CDR3 bases are TGTGCCAGCAGCTTAGCGGCTAGGGATACGCAGTATTTT. It is translated as CASSLAARDTQYF.

This clonotype has just a few counts. V gene TRBV12-5 combines with J gene TRBJ2-3, with D possibly being TRBD1 or TRBD2 (6 bases each). Between the trimmed V and J ends, which lost 6 bases and 0 bases, there was a span of 13 bases. CDR1 and CDR2 from the germline V gene are LGHNT and FRNRAP. The CDR3 sequence is 15 residues long. CDR3 in DNA: TGTGCTAGTGGCGGGGGCACGCCTAGCACAGATACGCAGTATTTT. Its protein is CASGGGTPSTDTQYF.

This chain joins TRBV7-2 and TRBJ1-5; D possibly corresponds to TRBD1 (5 bases). The CDR3 loop spans 13 amino acids. CDR1 is SGHTA, CDR2 FQGNSA, per germline. The V and J ends lost 1 base and 7 bases respectively, with 8 bases between them. CDR3 residues: CASSLVRGQPQHF. The DNA of the CDR3 is TGTGCCAGCAGCTTAGTCCGGGGGCAGCCCCAGCATTTT. The whole variable domain, remainder taken from reference TRBV7-2 and TRBJ1-5, is GAGVSQSPSNKVTEKGKDVELRCDPISGHTALYWYRQSLGQGLEFLIYFQGNSAPDKSGLPSDRFSAERTGGSVSTLTIQRTQQEDSAVYLCASSLVRGQPQHFGDGTRLSIL.

A few counts support this clonotype. The chain combines TRBV7-2 with TRBJ2-3, with 8 bases that match TRBD2. This CDR3 comprises 16 residues. After removal of 0 bases from V and 3 bases from J, the junction contained 5 bases not matched to a gene. Germline V gives CDR1 SGHTA, CDR2 FQGNSA. The CDR3 reads CASSLARGGRTDTQYF. Written as DNA, the CDR3 is TGTGCCAGCAGCTTAGCGCGCGGGGGGCGAACAGATACGCAGTATTTT.